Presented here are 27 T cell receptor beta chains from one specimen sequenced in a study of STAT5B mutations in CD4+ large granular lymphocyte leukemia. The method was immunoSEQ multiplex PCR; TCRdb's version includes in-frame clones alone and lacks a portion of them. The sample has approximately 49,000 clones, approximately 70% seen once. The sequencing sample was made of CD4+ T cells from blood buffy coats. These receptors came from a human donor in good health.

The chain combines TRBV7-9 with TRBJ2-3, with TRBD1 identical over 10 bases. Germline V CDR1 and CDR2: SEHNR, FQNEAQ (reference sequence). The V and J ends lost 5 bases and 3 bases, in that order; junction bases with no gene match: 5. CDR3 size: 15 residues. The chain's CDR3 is CASSLDRGQTDTQYF. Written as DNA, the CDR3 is TGTGCCAGCAGCCTAGACAGGGGGCAAACAGATACGCAGTATTTT.

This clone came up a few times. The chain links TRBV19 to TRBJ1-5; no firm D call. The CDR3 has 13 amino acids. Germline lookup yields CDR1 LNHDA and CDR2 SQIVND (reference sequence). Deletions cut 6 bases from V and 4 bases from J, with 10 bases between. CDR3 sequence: CASSPTVNQPQHF. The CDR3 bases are TGTGCCAGTAGCCCGACGGTTAATCAGCCCCAGCATTTT.

The CDR3 DNA follows: TGTGCCAGCAGCTTATTGGGGACCGGGGAGCTGTTTTTT. As protein: CASSLLGTGELFF. The chain recombines TRBV7-3 with TRBJ2-2; D gene uncertain. The CDR3 sequence is 13 residues long. Looked up from germline, CDR1 is SGHTA and CDR2 is FQGTGA. V dropped 2 bases and J dropped 5 bases, with 6 bases sitting between them.

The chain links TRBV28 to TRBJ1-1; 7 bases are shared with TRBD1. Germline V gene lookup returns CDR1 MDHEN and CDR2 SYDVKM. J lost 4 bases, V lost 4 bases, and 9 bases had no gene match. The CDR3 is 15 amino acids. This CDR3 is CASSSTTGLATEAFF. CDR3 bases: TGTGCCAGCAGTTCCACGACAGGGTTGGCCACTGAAGCTTTCTTT.

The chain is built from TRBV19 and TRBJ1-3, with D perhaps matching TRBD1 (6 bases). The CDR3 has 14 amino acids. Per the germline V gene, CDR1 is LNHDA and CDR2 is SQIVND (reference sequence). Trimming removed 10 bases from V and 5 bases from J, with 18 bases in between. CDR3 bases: TGTGCCACCTCTCCGTTACAGGGACGAAACACCATATATTTT. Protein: CATSPLQGRNTIYF.

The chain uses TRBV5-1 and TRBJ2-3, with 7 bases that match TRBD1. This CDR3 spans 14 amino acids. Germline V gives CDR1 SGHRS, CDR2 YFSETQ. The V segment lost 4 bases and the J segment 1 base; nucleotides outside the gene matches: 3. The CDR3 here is CASSADRGTDTQYF. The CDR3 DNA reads TGCGCCAGCAGCGCTGACAGGGGCACAGATACGCAGTATTTT.

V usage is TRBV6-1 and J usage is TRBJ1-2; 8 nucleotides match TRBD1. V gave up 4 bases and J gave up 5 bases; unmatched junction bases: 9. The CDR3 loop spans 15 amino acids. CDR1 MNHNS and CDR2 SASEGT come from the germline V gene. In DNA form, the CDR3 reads TGTGCCAGCAGTGCCCAGGGGGCGCCACCTTATGGCTACACCTTC. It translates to CASSAQGAPPYGYTF.

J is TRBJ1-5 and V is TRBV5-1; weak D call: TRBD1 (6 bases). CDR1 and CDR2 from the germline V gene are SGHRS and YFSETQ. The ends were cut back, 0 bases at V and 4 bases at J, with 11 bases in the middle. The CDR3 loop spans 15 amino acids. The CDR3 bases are TGCGCCAGCAGCTTGGAAGGGGGTTATAATCAGCCCCAGCATTTT. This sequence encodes CASSLEGGYNQPQHF.

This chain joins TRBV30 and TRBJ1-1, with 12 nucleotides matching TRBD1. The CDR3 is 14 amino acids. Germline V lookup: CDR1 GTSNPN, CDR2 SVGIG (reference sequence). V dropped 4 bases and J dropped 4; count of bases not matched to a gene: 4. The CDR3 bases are TGTGCCTGGACGGGACAGGGGGCTGGCACTGAAGCTTTCTTT. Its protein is CAWTGQGAGTEAFF. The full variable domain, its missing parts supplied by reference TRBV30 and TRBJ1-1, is SQTIHQWPATLVQPVGSPLSLECTVEGTSNPNLYWYRQAAGRGLQLLFYSVGIGQISSEVPQNLSASRPQDRQFILSSKKLLLSDSGFYLCAWTGQGAGTEAFFGQGTRLTVV.

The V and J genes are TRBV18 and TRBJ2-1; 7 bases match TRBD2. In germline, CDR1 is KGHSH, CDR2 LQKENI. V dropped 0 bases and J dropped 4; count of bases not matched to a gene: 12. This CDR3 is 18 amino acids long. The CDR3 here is CASSPPGFPGGRYNEQFF. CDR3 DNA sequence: TGTGCCAGCTCACCACCAGGCTTTCCGGGGGGTAGGTACAATGAGCAGTTCTTC. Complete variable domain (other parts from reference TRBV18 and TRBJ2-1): NAGVMQNPRHLVRRRGQEARLRCSPMKGHSHVYWYRQLPEEGLKFMVYLQKENIIDESGMPKERFSAEFPKEGPSILRIQQVVRGDSAAYFCASSPPGFPGGRYNEQFFGPGTRLTVL.

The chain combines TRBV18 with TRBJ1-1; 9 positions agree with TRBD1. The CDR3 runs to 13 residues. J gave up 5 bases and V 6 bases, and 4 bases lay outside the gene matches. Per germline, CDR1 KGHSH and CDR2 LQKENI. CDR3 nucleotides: TGTGCCAGCTCGCCCGACAGGGGGACTGAAGCTTTCTTT. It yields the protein CASSPDRGTEAFF.

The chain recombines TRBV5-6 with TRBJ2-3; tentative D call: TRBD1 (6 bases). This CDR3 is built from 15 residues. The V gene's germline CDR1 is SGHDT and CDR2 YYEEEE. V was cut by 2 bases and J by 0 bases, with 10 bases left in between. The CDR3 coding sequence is TGTGCCAGCAGCTTTGGACAGCTAAGCACAGATACGCAGTATTTT. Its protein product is CASSFGQLSTDTQYF.

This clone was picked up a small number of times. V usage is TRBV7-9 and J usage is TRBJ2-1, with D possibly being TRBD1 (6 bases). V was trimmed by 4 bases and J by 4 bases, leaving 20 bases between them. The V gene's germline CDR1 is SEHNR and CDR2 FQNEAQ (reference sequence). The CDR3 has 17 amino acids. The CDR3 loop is CASSSFDRDTGYNEQFF. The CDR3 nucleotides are TGTGCCAGCAGCTCCTTCGACCGGGACACCGGTTACAATGAGCAGTTCTTC.

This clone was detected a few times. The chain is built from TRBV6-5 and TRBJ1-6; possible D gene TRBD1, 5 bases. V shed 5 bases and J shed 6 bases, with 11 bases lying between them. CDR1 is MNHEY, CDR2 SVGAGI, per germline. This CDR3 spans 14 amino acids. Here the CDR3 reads CASSQNGGNSPLHF. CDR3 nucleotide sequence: TGTGCCAGCAGTCAAAATGGGGGTAATTCACCCCTCCACTTT.

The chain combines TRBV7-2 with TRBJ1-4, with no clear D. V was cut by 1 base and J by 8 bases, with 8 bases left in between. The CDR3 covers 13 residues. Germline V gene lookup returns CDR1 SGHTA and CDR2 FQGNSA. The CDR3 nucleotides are TGTGCCAGCAGCTTAGTGCCAGTGGAAAAACTGTTTTTT. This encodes CASSLVPVEKLFF.

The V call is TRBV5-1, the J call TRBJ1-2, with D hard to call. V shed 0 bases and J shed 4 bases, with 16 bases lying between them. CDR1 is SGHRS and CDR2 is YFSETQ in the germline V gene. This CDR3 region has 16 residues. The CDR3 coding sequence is TGCGCCAGCAGCTTGGGACAAATGGGAGCGGCCTATGGCTACACCTTC. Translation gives CASSLGQMGAAYGYTF. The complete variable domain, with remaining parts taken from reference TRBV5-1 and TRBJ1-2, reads KAGVTQTPRYLIKTRGQQVTLSCSPISGHRSVSWYQQTPGQGLQFLFEYFSETQRNKGNFPGRFSGRQFSNSRSEMNVSTLELGDSALYLCASSLGQMGAAYGYTFGSGTRLTVV.

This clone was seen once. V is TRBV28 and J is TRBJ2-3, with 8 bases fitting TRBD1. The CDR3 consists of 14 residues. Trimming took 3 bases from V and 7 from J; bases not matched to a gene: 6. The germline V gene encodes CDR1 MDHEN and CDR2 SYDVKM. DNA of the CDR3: TGTGCCAGCAGTTTGGGGCAGGGGGCAAATACGCAGTATTTT. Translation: CASSLGQGANTQYF. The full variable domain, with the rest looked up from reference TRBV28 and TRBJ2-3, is DVKVTQSSRYLVKRTGEKVFLECVQDMDHENMFWYRQDPGLGLRLIYFSYDVKMKEKGDIPEGYSVSREKKERFSLILESASTNQTSMYLCASSLGQGANTQYFGPGTRLTVL.

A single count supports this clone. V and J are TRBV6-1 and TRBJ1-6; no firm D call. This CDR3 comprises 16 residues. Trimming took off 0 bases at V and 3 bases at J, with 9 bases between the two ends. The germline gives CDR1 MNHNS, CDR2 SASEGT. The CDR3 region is CASSEAMQLYNSPLHF. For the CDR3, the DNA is TGTGCCAGCAGTGAAGCGATGCAACTCTATAATTCACCCCTCCACTTT.

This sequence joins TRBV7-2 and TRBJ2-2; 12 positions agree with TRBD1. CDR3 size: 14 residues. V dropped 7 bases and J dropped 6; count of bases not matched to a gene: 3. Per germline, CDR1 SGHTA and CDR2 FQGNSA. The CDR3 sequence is CASMGQGASGELFF. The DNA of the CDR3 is TGTGCCAGCATGGGACAGGGGGCGTCCGGGGAGCTGTTTTTT.

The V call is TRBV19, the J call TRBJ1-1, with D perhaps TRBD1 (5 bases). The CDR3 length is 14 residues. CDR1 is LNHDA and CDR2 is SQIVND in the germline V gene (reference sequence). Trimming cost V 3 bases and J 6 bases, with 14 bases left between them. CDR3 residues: CASSIGTAGPEAFF. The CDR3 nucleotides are TGTGCCAGTAGTATCGGGACGGCAGGCCCTGAAGCTTTCTTT.

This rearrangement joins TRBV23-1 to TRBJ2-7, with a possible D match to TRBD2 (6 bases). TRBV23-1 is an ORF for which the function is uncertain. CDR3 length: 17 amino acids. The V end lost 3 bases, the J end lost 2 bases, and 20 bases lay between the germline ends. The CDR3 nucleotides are TGCGCCAGCAGTCACTCCCCCGGGACTCACGTCACCTACGAGCAGTACGTC. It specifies CASSHSPGTHVTYEQYV.

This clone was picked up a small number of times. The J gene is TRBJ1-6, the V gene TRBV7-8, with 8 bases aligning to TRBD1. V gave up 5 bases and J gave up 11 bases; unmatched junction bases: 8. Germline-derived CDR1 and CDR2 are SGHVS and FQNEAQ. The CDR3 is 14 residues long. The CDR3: CASSLRQGQAPLHF. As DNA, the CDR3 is TGTGCCAGCAGCCTTCGACAGGGGCAGGCACCCCTCCACTTT.

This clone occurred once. CDR3 nucleotides: TGTGCCAGCAGCTTAGCGAGGGGGGCCAACACCGGGGAGCTGTTTTTT. Amino acid sequence: CASSLARGANTGELFF. The chain combines TRBV7-6 with TRBJ2-2; D may match TRBD1 or TRBD2 (6 bases each). Looked up from germline, CDR1 is SGHVS and CDR2 is FNYEAQ. Trimming removed 0 bases at V and 2 bases at J, with 10 bases between. The CDR3 totals 16 residues.

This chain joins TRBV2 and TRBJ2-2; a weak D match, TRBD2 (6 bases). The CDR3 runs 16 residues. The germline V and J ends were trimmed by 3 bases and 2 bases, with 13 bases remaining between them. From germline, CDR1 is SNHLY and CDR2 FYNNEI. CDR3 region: CASSERGIQNTGELFF. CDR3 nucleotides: TGTGCCAGCAGTGAGCGGGGTATACAAAACACCGGGGAGCTGTTTTTT.

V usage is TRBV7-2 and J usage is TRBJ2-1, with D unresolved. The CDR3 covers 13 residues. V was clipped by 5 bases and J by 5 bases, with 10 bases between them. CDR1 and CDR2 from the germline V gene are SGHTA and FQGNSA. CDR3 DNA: TGTGCCAGCAGCCTAGGAACTAACAATGAGCAGTTCTTC. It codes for CASSLGTNNEQFF.

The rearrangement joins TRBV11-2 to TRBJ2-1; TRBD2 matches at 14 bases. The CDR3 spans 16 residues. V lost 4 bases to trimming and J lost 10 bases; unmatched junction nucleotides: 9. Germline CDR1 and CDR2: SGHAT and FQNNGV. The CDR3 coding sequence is TGTGCCAGCAGCTCGGGGGGACTAGCGGGGGCCGGGGAGCAGTTCTTC. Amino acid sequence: CASSSGGLAGAGEQFF.

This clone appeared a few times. The CDR3 reads CASSQDSAPYQPQHF. CDR3 nucleotides: TGTGCCAGCAGCCAAGATTCGGCTCCCTATCAGCCCCAGCATTTT. The chain recombines TRBV4-2 with TRBJ1-5; D gene unclear. The CDR3 length is 15 residues. Germline V gene sequence: CDR1 LGHNA, CDR2 YNFKEQ. Trimming shortened V by 0 bases and J by 5 bases, and 11 bases separated the two germline ends.